This T cell receptor (beta chain) was sequenced for a study of blood T cell repertoires in COVID-19. Whole-study context: Material from acute and convalescent COVID-19 was sourced from the United States, Italy and Spain. PBMCs, B-cell-depleted T cells, or T cells were the source of the cDNA or gDNA that made up the material.

This CDR3 has 15 residues. The V segment lost 5 bases and the J segment 1 base; nucleotides outside the gene matches: 7. From germline, CDR1 is MNHEY and CDR2 SVGEGT. Per the original data handling: Reference gene primers were amplified, and this amplification served to estimate nucleated cell counts. Repertoires were generated with immunoSEQ multiplex PCR, while TCRdb's copy carries only in-frame clones and drops some. That table furnishes V, J and clone size, whereas the DNA furnished D and trimming. Of 150,000 or so clones listed, around 85% are singletons. Seattle patients were enrolled during active infection and followed longitudinally.

Sequenced input: peripheral blood. This clonotype was obtained from a man aged 55 to 70 with COVID-19, enrolled during active disease. The chain recombines TRBV6-2 or TRBV6-3 with TRBJ1-1; 7 nucleotides align to TRBD1. In nucleotides, the CDR3 is TGTGCCAGCAGTAGACAGGGCAATGCGAACACTGAAGCTTTCTTT. Translation gives CASSRQGNANTEAFF.